These 28 T cell receptor beta chains came from one sample sequenced in a study of shared clonotypes between healthy human individuals. Method: immunoSEQ multiplex PCR; TCRdb's copy keeps in-frame clones and lacks some. The data contain hundreds of thousands of clones, about 92% of them singletons. Naive CD8 cells lacked CD45RO, underwent positive selection for CCR7 and left out terminally differentiated effector memory CD45RA+ cells. Sequenced sample: naive CD8+ T cells sorted from blood. Receptor source: a man aged 25-45 years in good health.

This rearrangement joins TRBV29-1 to TRBJ1-2; 7 positions match TRBD1. The CDR3 totals 14 residues. V gave up 6 bases and J gave up 5 bases; unmatched junction bases: 12. Germline values: CDR1 SQVTM, CDR2 ANQGSEA. The CDR3 loop reads CSVGGLGQHYGYTF. The DNA of the CDR3 is TGCAGCGTCGGGGGGTTGGGACAGCATTATGGCTACACCTTC.

The V and J genes are TRBV5-6 and TRBJ2-1, with 14 positions matching TRBD2. Germline V CDR1 and CDR2: SGHDT, YYEEEE. The CDR3 is made up of 18 amino acids. V trimming: 6 bases; J trimming: 0 bases; junction bases outside the gene matches: 8. The DNA for the CDR3 is TGTGCCAGCACCAAGGGACTAGCGGGAGCCGACTCCTACAATGAGCAGTTCTTC. The encoded protein is CASTKGLAGADSYNEQFF.

The chain uses TRBV29-1 and TRBJ2-7; 8 bases match TRBD1. V gave up 4 bases and J gave up 0 bases; unmatched junction bases: 8. This CDR3 comprises 15 residues. The germline CDR1 and CDR2 sequences are SQVTM and ANQGSEA. CDR3 bases: TGCAGCGTTGCCTATCCCGGGACAGGCTCCTACGAGCAGTACTTC. It codes for CSVAYPGTGSYEQYF.

V gene TRBV5-1 combines with J gene TRBJ2-7; 8 nucleotides line up with TRBD1. This CDR3 spans 13 amino acids. Germline V gene lookup returns CDR1 SGHRS and CDR2 YFSETQ. V trimming: 7 bases; J trimming: 3 bases; junction bases outside the gene matches: 6. CDR3 nucleotides: TGCGCCAGCGGGGACAGGAGTAACTACGAGCAGTACTTC. Residues: CASGDRSNYEQYF.

This clone was counted a few times. This chain uses TRBV15 with TRBJ2-7; 8 bases map to TRBD2. With 5 bases clipped from V and 3 bases from J, the junction kept 9 bases outside the gene matches. CDR3 length equals 15 residues. CDR1 and CDR2 (germline): LNHNV, YYDKDF (reference sequence). The CDR3 nucleotides read TGTGCCACCAGCGGAGGGGCACTAGCGGTCTACGAGCAGTACTTC. It translates to CATSGGALAVYEQYF.

With regard to this clone: Its ends do not fully match the called genes, so a read error is possible. The chain uses TRBV29-1 and TRBJ2-2; 8 bases align to TRBD1. The CDR3 runs to 13 residues. The germline V gene encodes CDR1 SQVTM and CDR2 ANQGSEA. CDR3 in amino acids: CSRRTGNPGELFF. The CDR3 DNA sequence: TGCAGCCGCAGGACAGGGAACCCCGGGGAGCTGTTTTTT.

The V call is TRBV10-2, the J call TRBJ2-7; maybe TRBD2 (5 bases). Germline values: CDR1 WSHSY, CDR2 SAAADI. V was pared by 0 bases and J by 3 bases, with 9 bases between. The CDR3 has 14 amino acids. CDR3 DNA sequence: TGCGCCAGCAGTGAGTCCGAGGGATTCTACGAGCAGTACTTC. Residues: CASSESEGFYEQYF.

The V call is TRBV7-9, the J call TRBJ1-3, with 10 nucleotides matching TRBD1. From germline, CDR1 is SEHNR and CDR2 FQNEAQ (reference sequence). The CDR3 spans 18 residues. V was pared by 0 bases and J by 2 bases, with 7 bases of the junction left unmatched. The CDR3 coding sequence is TGTGCCAGCAGCTTAGCGAGGGCCGACAGGGGGCCTGGAAACACCATATATTTT. Its protein is CASSLARADRGPGNTIYF.

As regards this clone: Other DNA sequences in the sample encode the same CDR3. J is TRBJ2-1 and V is TRBV7-9; D perhaps matches TRBD1 (6 bases). Looked up from germline, CDR1 is SEHNR and CDR2 is FQNEAQ (reference sequence). This CDR3 is built from 15 residues. The V and J ends lost 0 bases and 3 bases respectively, with 9 bases between them. The CDR3 nucleotides are TGTGCCAGCAGCTTAGCACAGGGAAACTACAATGAGCAGTTCTTC. The encoded protein is CASSLAQGNYNEQFF. Using reference TRBV7-9 and TRBJ2-1 for the parts outside the CDR3, the full variable domain is DTGVSQNPRHKITKRGQNVTFRCDPISEHNRLYWYRQTLGQGPEFLTYFQNEAQLEKSRLLSDRFSAERPKGSFSTLEIQRTEQGDSAMYLCASSLAQGNYNEQFFGPGTRLTVL.

V usage is TRBV7-2 and J usage is TRBJ2-7; D is perhaps TRBD2 (7 bases). Germline V lookup: CDR1 SGHTA, CDR2 FQGNSA. The CDR3 extends over 16 amino acids. V was clipped by 1 base and J by 3 bases, with 16 bases between them. This CDR3 reads CASSLDGLGGRYEQYF. CDR3 nucleotides: TGTGCCAGCAGCTTAGACGGATTGGGGGGGCGCTACGAGCAGTACTTC.

This clone was seen only a few times. The chain has TRBV30 and TRBJ1-2; D is uncertain. Germline V gene lookup returns CDR1 GTSNPN and CDR2 SVGIG (reference sequence). The CDR3 is 14 amino acids. Trimming cost V 3 bases and J 3 bases, with 14 bases left between them. CDR3 sequence: CAWSTVRPDYGYTF. CDR3 nucleotide sequence: TGTGCCTGGAGCACTGTTAGGCCGGACTATGGCTACACCTTC.

As regards this clone: The sample holds other DNA sequences that translate to the same CDR3. This chain joins TRBV27 and TRBJ2-1, with D uncertain. The CDR3 length is 15 residues. Germline V lookup: CDR1 MNHEY, CDR2 SMNVEV (reference sequence). V lost 2 bases to trimming and J lost 0 bases, with 8 bases between them. In nucleotides, the CDR3 is TGTGCCAGCAGTTTACTCCCGAGCTCCTACAATGAGCAGTTCTTC. It codes for CASSLLPSSYNEQFF.

V gene TRBV27 combines with J gene TRBJ2-2; no clear D. The CDR3 has 13 amino acids. Germline V CDR1 and CDR2: MNHEY, SMNVEV (reference sequence). The V gene lost 4 bases and the J gene lost 1 base, with 4 bases spanning the gap. CDR3 residues: CASSWENTGELFF. Here the CDR3 DNA reads TGTGCCAGCAGTTGGGAGAACACCGGGGAGCTGTTTTTT.

The CDR3 spells CASTWGTEAFF. In nucleotides, the CDR3 is TGTGCCAGCACTTGGGGGACTGAAGCTTTCTTT. V and J are TRBV7-9 and TRBJ1-1; tentatively, D is TRBD1 (5 bases). CDR1 SEHNR and CDR2 FQNEAQ come from the germline V gene (reference sequence). The length of the CDR3 is 11 residues. V gave up 7 bases and J gave up 5 bases, with 8 bases separating them.

This rearrangement joins TRBV9 to TRBJ2-7; TRBD2 matches 11 bases. Germline values: CDR1 SGDLS, CDR2 YYNGEE. The CDR3 covers 16 residues. Germline trimming cut 0 bases from V and 7 bases from J; bases unmatched to any gene: 9. CDR3: CASSVEGLAVSGEQYF. The CDR3, as DNA: TGTGCCAGCAGCGTAGAGGGACTAGCGGTTTCGGGGGAGCAGTACTTC. Looking up the rest from reference TRBV9 and TRBJ2-7 gives the full variable domain: DSGVTQTPKHLITATGQRVTLRCSPRSGDLSVYWYQQSLDQGLQFLIQYYNGEERAKGNILERFSAQQFPDLHSELNLSSLELGDSALYFCASSVEGLAVSGEQYFGPGTRLTVT.

The chain carries TRBV6-5 and TRBJ1-4, with 8 bases matching TRBD1. With V trimmed by 6 bases and J by 6 bases, 6 bases remained unmatched. The germline V gene has CDR1 MNHEY and CDR2 SVGAGI. CDR3 size: 14 residues. The CDR3 loop reads CASRQGARDEKLFF. In DNA, the CDR3 is TGTGCCAGCAGGCAGGGGGCTCGCGATGAAAAACTGTTTTTT.

This chain joins TRBV6-5 and TRBJ2-1, with 8 bases identical to TRBD2. The CDR3 covers 15 residues. Germline CDR1 MNHEY, CDR2 SVGAGI. Germline trimming cut 0 bases from V and 7 bases from J; bases unmatched to any gene: 5. CDR3 nucleotide sequence: TGTGCCAGCAGTTACTCCGGGGCTAGCGGGAATGAGCAGTTCTTC. Protein sequence: CASSYSGASGNEQFF.

The genes are TRBV27 and TRBJ2-3, with a tentative D call TRBD2 (5 bases). CDR3 size: 18 residues. Trimming cost V 3 bases and J 0 bases, with 19 bases left between them. Looked up from germline, CDR1 is MNHEY and CDR2 is SMNVEV (reference sequence). DNA of the CDR3: TGTGCCAGCAGTTTGAGACCACTAGAGTACTCTAGCACAGATACGCAGTATTTT. Residues: CASSLRPLEYSSTDTQYF.

The chain carries TRBV4-1 and TRBJ2-7, with 7 nucleotides matching TRBD1. Germline CDR1 and CDR2: MGHRA and YSYEKL. The CDR3 is made up of 15 amino acids. Trimming removed 4 bases from V and 0 bases from J; junction bases left unmatched: 6. The CDR3 DNA reads TGCGCCAGCAGCCTCCTCGGGACAGCCTCCTACGAGCAGTACTTC. This encodes CASSLLGTASYEQYF.

The chain recombines TRBV5-5 with TRBJ1-5; no clear D gene. Trimming stripped 4 bases from V and 8 bases from J, with 13 bases between. The length of the CDR3 is 13 residues. Germline CDR1 and CDR2: SGHKS and YYEKEE (reference sequence). As DNA, the CDR3 is TGTGCCAGCAGCGTATGGGGAGGTGAGCCCCAGCATTTT. Translating it yields CASSVWGGEPQHF.

V is TRBV19 and J is TRBJ2-1; 10 bases agree with TRBD2. Looked up from germline, CDR1 is LNHDA and CDR2 is SQIVND (reference sequence). V gave up 5 bases and J gave up 8 bases; unmatched junction bases: 12. This CDR3 spans 16 amino acids. The CDR3 DNA is TGTGCCAGTAGTGAAAATTGGCTAGCGGGAGCGGATGAGCAGTTCTTC. It encodes CASSENWLAGADEQFF.

V usage is TRBV7-9 and J usage is TRBJ1-4; D is ambiguous. The germline gives CDR1 SEHNR, CDR2 FQNEAQ (reference sequence). Trimming took off 5 bases at V and 9 bases at J, with 19 bases between the two ends. CDR3 length: 15 residues. CDR3 in DNA: TGTGCCAGCAGCCCCCACCCCGACCGGAGTAAAAAACTGTTTTTT. Amino acid sequence: CASSPHPDRSKKLFF. Variable domain in full (rest from reference TRBV7-9 and TRBJ1-4): DTGVSQNPRHKITKRGQNVTFRCDPISEHNRLYWYRQTLGQGPEFLTYFQNEAQLEKSRLLSDRFSAERPKGSFSTLEIQRTEQGDSAMYLCASSPHPDRSKKLFFGSGTQLSVL.

V and J are TRBV5-1 and TRBJ2-1; no reliable D call. V was clipped by 1 base and J by 5 bases, with 16 bases between them. The germline V gene has CDR1 SGHRS and CDR2 YFSETQ. The CDR3 has 16 amino acids. This chain's CDR3 is CASSLPIARMNNEQFF. The CDR3, as DNA: TGCGCCAGCAGCTTGCCAATCGCCAGGATGAACAATGAGCAGTTCTTC. Together with reference TRBV5-1 and TRBJ2-1, the CDR3 gives the full variable domain: KAGVTQTPRYLIKTRGQQVTLSCSPISGHRSVSWYQQTPGQGLQFLFEYFSETQRNKGNFPGRFSGRQFSNSRSEMNVSTLELGDSALYLCASSLPIARMNNEQFFGPGTRLTVL.

The chain recombines TRBV7-9 with TRBJ2-2; D gene uncertain. V lost 5 bases and J lost 3, with 7 bases in between. This CDR3 comprises 13 residues. Germline V gene sequence: CDR1 SEHNR, CDR2 FQNEAQ (reference sequence). The CDR3 sequence is CASSATDTGELFF. The CDR3 bases are TGTGCCAGCAGCGCCACAGACACCGGGGAGCTGTTTTTT.

As for this clone: The sample carries other DNA sequences with the same CDR3. The J gene is TRBJ2-7, the V gene TRBV11-2; no clear D gene. Germline CDR1 is SGHAT and CDR2 is FQNNGV. CDR3 length equals 12 residues. Trimming stripped 6 bases from V and 0 bases from J, with 6 bases between. Written as DNA, the CDR3 is TGTGCCAGCAGTTTCGTCTCCTACGAGCAGTACTTC. This translates into CASSFVSYEQYF.

The chain recombines TRBV5-5 with TRBJ2-3, with 7 nucleotides matching TRBD2. The CDR3 covers 15 residues. Germline-derived CDR1 and CDR2 are SGHKS and YYEKEE (reference sequence). The ends lost 2 bases at V and 2 bases at J; junction bases unmatched: 5. The CDR3 DNA is TGTGCCAGCAGCTTACCCAGCGGGGACACAGATACGCAGTATTTT. Protein product: CASSLPSGDTDTQYF.

The rearrangement joins TRBV2 to TRBJ2-7, with no clear D. Between the trimmed V and J ends, which lost 2 bases and 2 bases, there was a span of 7 bases. In germline, CDR1 is SNHLY, CDR2 FYNNEI. This CDR3 comprises 13 residues. CDR3 DNA: TGTGCCAGCAGTGAAACCCGGCCCTACGAGCAGTACTTC. Residues: CASSETRPYEQYF.

The V gene is TRBV6-5, the J gene TRBJ1-4; possible D gene TRBD1, 5 bases. The CDR3 sequence is 13 residues long. Germline V gives CDR1 MNHEY, CDR2 SVGAGI. Trimming pared 8 bases from V and 5 bases from J, leaving 12 bases between. Here the CDR3 DNA reads TGTGCCAGCCGGGACCTTGGGAATGAAAAACTGTTTTTT. This encodes CASRDLGNEKLFF.